A single sample is the source of the 19 T cell receptor beta chains below, sequenced in a study of blood T cells in healthy people across ages. Next came a second PCR, run for about 7 to 12 cycles, which used a sample-barcoded 5' primer along with a J-beta primer mix. In TCRdb, the 5' RACE reads were re-called with MiXCR into one record per CDR3 protein. This table has roughly 800,000 distinct CDR3 sequences, nearly 60% appearing once. The sample was blood. These receptor sequences come from a man in his thirties or forties in good health.

V gene TRBV6-5 combines with J gene TRBJ1-1; D gene unclear. V was clipped by 0 bases and J by 11 bases, with 19 bases between them. The CDR3 covers 15 residues. Germline V CDR1 and CDR2: MNHEY, SVGAGI. The CDR3 DNA follows: TGTGCCAGCAGTTACTCGGCGACGCCCTGGGTATGGGCTTTCTTT. Protein sequence: CASSYSATPWVWAFF.

This clonotype was seen a few times. The chain couples TRBV6-5 to TRBJ2-7; 7 positions match TRBD2. CDR3 length: 15 amino acids. V dropped 2 bases and J dropped 3; count of bases not matched to a gene: 7. Germline V gene sequence: CDR1 MNHEY, CDR2 SVGAGI. The CDR3, as DNA: TGTGCCAGCAGTTACGACTCCGGGGACTACTACGAGCAGTACTTC. Translation: CASSYDSGDYYEQYF.

The chain joins TRBV20-1 to TRBJ1-2; 8 nucleotides line up with TRBD1. The V segment lost 3 bases and the J segment 4 bases; nucleotides outside the gene matches: 16. Germline V gene data show CDR1 as DFQATT and CDR2 as SNEGSKA (reference sequence). This CDR3 contains 17 residues. CDR3 sequence reads: CSASEWTGTLSGYGYTF. The CDR3 DNA reads TGCAGTGCTAGTGAGTGGACAGGGACGTTATCTGGCTATGGCTACACCTTC.

The sample holds one count of this clonotype. At one of its ends the junction is not consistent with the germline gene, which may arise from a read error. The chain joins TRBV10-3 to TRBJ1-1; the D gene is possibly TRBD1 (6 bases). There are 14 residues in the CDR3. Germline V gene lookup returns CDR1 ENHRY and CDR2 SYGVKD. CDR3: CAIGGGYRNTGAFF. The CDR3 DNA follows: TGTGCCATCGGGGGGGGCTATCGGAACACTGGAGCTTTCTTT.

The rearrangement uses TRBV30 and TRBJ2-7, with 8 positions matching TRBD1. Trimming cost V 1 base and J 3 bases; bases outside gene matches: 5. Germline CDR1 is GTSNPN and CDR2 is SVGIG (reference sequence). This CDR3 comprises 14 residues. CDR3 in amino acids: CAWSAGQGYYEQYF. The CDR3 nucleotides are TGTGCCTGGAGTGCAGGACAGGGTTACTACGAGCAGTACTTC.

This clonotype has only a few counts. The chain combines TRBV11-2 with TRBJ2-3; D remains unclear. Germline CDR1 and CDR2: SGHAT and FQNNGV. The length of the CDR3 is 12 residues. The V and J ends lost 5 bases and 4 bases respectively, with 7 bases between them. CDR3 region: CASSPQADTQYF. For the CDR3, the DNA is TGTGCCAGCAGCCCCCAAGCAGATACGCAGTATTTT.

The rearrangement uses TRBV30 and TRBJ1-4; tentative D call: TRBD1 (5 bases). V was clipped by 8 bases and J by 0 bases, with 16 bases between them. The CDR3 length is 15 residues. Germline values: CDR1 GTSNPN, CDR2 SVGIG (reference sequence). CDR3 sequence (DNA): TGTGCCCGGGGTACAGGAGCAGCAACTAATGAAAAACTGTTTTTT. This sequence encodes CARGTGAATNEKLFF.

CDR3 nucleotides: TGCGCCAGCAGCCATAAACTAGCGGGGGGGAACGAGCAGTACTTC. It yields the protein CASSHKLAGGNEQYF. The J gene is TRBJ2-7, the V gene TRBV5-1, with 13 nucleotides matching TRBD2. Trimming at V came to 4 bases and at J to 5 bases, leaving 6 bases not matched to a gene. CDR1 SGHRS and CDR2 YFSETQ come from the germline V gene. CDR3 length: 15 residues.

This clonotype was seen a handful of times. The chain is built from TRBV29-1 and TRBJ2-7; 8 bases align to TRBD2. The CDR3 spans 13 residues. Unmatched junction bases numbered 9, after V lost 5 bases and J lost 6 bases. CDR1 is SQVTM and CDR2 is ANQGSEA in the germline V gene. The CDR3 sequence: CSVTLGTSSEQYF. CDR3 nucleotides: TGCAGCGTTACCCTCGGGACTAGTTCCGAGCAGTACTTC.

The chain joins TRBV18 to TRBJ2-1, with TRBD2 identical over 7 bases. This CDR3 region has 13 residues. Germline assignment: CDR1 KGHSH and CDR2 LQKENI. With V trimmed by 6 bases and J by 8 bases, 7 bases remained unmatched. The CDR3 loop reads CASSAERDYEQFF. The CDR3 nucleotides read TGTGCCAGCTCCGCCGAGCGGGATTATGAGCAGTTCTTC.

This rearrangement joins TRBV6-5 to TRBJ2-3; 8 bases line up with TRBD1. V was pared by 7 bases and J by 3 bases, with 6 bases of the junction left unmatched. There are 14 residues in the CDR3. CDR1 and CDR2 from the germline V gene are MNHEY and SVGAGI. The CDR3 DNA follows: TGTGCCAGCAAGACAGGGGATTTTACAGATACGCAGTATTTT. Translation: CASKTGDFTDTQYF.

V and J are TRBV12-3 or TRBV12-4 and TRBJ1-6; perhaps TRBD1 as D (6 bases). V lost 4 bases and J lost 11, with 9 bases in between. The CDR3 has 12 amino acids. The CDR3 DNA reads TGTGCCAGCAGTTCACAGGGTCCACCCCTCCACTTT. Translation: CASSSQGPPLHF.

The sample holds a few counts of this clonotype. J is TRBJ2-4 and V is TRBV7-9; D unresolved. Per germline, CDR1 SEHNR and CDR2 FQNEAQ (reference sequence). The CDR3 has 12 residues. Trimming shortened V by 5 bases and J by 8 bases, and 10 bases separated the two germline ends. In nucleotides, the CDR3 is TGTGCCAGCAGCATTGGTGGGGACATTCAGTACTTC. Encoded protein: CASSIGGDIQYF.

The rearrangement links TRBV20-1 to TRBJ2-1; TRBD1 matches at 9 bases. Losses at the gene ends were 5 bases for V and 4 bases for J; bases not matched to a gene: 9. CDR3 length equals 15 residues. Germline V gives CDR1 DFQATT, CDR2 SNEGSKA (reference sequence). The CDR3 region has the DNA TGCAGTGCTGACCCCGGGACAGGGAATTACAATGAGCAGTTCTTC. This translates into CSADPGTGNYNEQFF.

CDR3 loop: CASSFGQLAYEQYF. In DNA form, the CDR3 reads TGTGCCAGCAGTTTTGGGCAGCTCGCCTACGAGCAGTACTTC. The chain joins TRBV27 to TRBJ2-5; D unresolved. The end of the DNA aligns better with TRBJ2-7, so the J call may be wrong. Germline lookup yields CDR1 MNHEY and CDR2 SMNVEV (reference sequence). This CDR3 region has 14 residues.

In its sample, this clonotype was seen once. CDR3 coding DNA: TGCGCCAGCAGCCCGAGCGATACAGGGGGAACCTACGAGCAGTACTTC. This translates into CASSPSDTGGTYEQYF. V usage is TRBV4-3 and J usage is TRBJ2-7; 8 bases fit TRBD1. CDR3 length equals 16 residues. J gave up 2 bases and V 4 bases, and 10 bases lay outside the gene matches. The germline V gene has CDR1 LGHNA and CDR2 YSLEER.

A remark on this clonotype: The junction differs from germline at one of its ends, possibly a read error. The gene calls are TRBV30 and TRBJ2-7; either TRBD1 or TRBD2 may fit D (6 bases each). The CDR3 length is 12 residues. Germline-derived CDR1 and CDR2 are GTSNPN and SVGIG (reference sequence). Here the CDR3 DNA reads TGTACCTGGAGTTGGGGGGCTTACGAGCAGTACTTC. Amino acids: CTWSWGAYEQYF.

This clonotype came up a few times. The chain joins TRBV7-2 to TRBJ2-4; 8 positions match TRBD2. Germline CDR1 is SGHTA and CDR2 is FQGNSA. The CDR3 is 15 amino acids. With 5 bases clipped from V and 13 bases from J, the junction kept 16 bases outside the gene matches. CDR3 sequence: CASSRPGLGNNEQYF. The DNA for the CDR3 is TGTGCCAGCAGCCGCCCGGGACTAGGGAACAATGAGCAGTACTTC.

This clonotype appeared a single time. V is TRBV28 and J is TRBJ1-6; a possible D gene is TRBD1 (5 bases). Germline-derived CDR1 and CDR2 are MDHEN and SYDVKM. The V and J ends lost 4 bases and 8 bases respectively, with 21 bases between them. CDR3 length: 17 residues. DNA of the CDR3: TGTGCCAGCAGTTCCTCCTTCGGGGAGGTAGGGGATTCACCCCTCCACTTT. Translated: CASSSSFGEVGDSPLHF.